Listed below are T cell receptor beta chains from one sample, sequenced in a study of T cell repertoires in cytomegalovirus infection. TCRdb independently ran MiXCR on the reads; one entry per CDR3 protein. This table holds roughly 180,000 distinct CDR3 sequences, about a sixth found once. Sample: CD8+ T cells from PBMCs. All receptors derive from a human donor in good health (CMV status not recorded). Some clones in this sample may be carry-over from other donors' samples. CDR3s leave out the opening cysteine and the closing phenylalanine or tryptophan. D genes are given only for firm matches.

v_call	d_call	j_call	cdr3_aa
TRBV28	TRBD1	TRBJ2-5	ASTETSQGAQEETQY
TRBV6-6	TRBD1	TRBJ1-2	ASRGTGDVYGYT
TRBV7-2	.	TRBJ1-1	ASSLKVPGVDLMNTEAF
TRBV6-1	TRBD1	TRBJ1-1	ASREGQGSTEAF
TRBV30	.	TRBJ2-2	AWSSRTLNTGELF
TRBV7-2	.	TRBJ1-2	ASSFPGLKTRYT
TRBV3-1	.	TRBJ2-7	ASSQDRSPLYEQY
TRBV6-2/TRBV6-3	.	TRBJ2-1	ARSYVAASYNEQF
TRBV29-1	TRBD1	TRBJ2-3	SVVGDSFPDTQY
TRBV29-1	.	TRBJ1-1	SVEGSGHRTEAF
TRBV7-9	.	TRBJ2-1	ASITLEGGVRNEQF
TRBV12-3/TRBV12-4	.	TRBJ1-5	ASSPPGLLNQPQH
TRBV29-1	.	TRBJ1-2	SVEWRTAIT
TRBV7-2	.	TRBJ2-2	ASSFYSLSNTGELF
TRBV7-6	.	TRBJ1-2	ASTTGNYGYT
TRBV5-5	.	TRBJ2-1	ASSLWDNNEQF
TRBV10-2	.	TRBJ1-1	ASSESSIDRATEAF
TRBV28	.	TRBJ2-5	ASAGETQY
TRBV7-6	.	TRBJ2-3	ASSQLRTADTQY
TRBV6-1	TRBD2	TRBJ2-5	ASSETSGGMETQY
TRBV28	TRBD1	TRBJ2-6	ASSSLRRDRVSGANVLT
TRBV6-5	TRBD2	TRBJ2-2	ASSYGLAVNTGELF
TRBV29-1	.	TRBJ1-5	SVAREGQPQH
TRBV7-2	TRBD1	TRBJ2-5	ASSLVGQGMETQY
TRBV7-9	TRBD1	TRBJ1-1	ASTGGSTEAF
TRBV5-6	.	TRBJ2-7	ASRSGLYEQY
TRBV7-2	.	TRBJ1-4	ASSLRDGNEKLF
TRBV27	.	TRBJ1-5	ASSLWGGKPQH
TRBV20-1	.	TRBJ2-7	SARVESAYEQY
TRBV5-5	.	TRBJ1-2	ASTASASVNYGYT
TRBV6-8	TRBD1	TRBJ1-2	ASSYSGRGLGGYT
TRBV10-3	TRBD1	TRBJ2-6	AISERSGGRSGANVLT